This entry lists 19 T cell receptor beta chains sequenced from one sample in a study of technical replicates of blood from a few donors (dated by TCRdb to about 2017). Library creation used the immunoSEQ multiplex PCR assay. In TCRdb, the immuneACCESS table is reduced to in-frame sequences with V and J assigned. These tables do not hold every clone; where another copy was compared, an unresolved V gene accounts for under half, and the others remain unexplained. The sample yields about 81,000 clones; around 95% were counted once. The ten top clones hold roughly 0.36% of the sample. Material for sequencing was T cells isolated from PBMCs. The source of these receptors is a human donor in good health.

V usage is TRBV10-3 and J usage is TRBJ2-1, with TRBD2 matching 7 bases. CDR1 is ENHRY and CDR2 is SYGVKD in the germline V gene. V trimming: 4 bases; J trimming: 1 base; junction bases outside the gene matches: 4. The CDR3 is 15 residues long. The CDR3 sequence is CAISGSSGSYNEQFF. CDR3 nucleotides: TGTGCCATCAGTGGGTCTAGCGGTTCCTACAATGAGCAGTTCTTC.

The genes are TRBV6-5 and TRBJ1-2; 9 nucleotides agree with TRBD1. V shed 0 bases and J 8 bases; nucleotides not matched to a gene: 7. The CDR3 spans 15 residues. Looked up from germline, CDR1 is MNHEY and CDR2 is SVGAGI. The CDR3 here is CASSYSVQGARGYTF. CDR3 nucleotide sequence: TGTGCCAGCAGTTACTCGGTACAGGGGGCACGGGGCTACACCTTC.

The DNA for the CDR3 is TGCGCCAGCAGCCAAGACCACAGGGGGTACGAGCAGTACTTC. Encoded protein: CASSQDHRGYEQYF. The genes are TRBV4-1 and TRBJ2-7; TRBD1 aligns across 8 bases. CDR1 and CDR2 from the germline V gene are MGHRA and YSYEKL. CDR3 size: 14 residues. V was pared by 0 bases and J by 4 bases, with 2 bases of the junction left unmatched.

The CDR3, as DNA: TGTGCCAGCAGTTTTTGGGGAGGAAGTACAGATACGCAGTATTTT. Translation gives CASSFWGGSTDTQYF. The genes are TRBV27 and TRBJ2-3; possibly TRBD2 for D (6 bases). The length of the CDR3 is 15 residues. V was trimmed by 3 bases and J by 3 bases, leaving 13 bases between them. Germline V lookup: CDR1 MNHEY, CDR2 SMNVEV (reference sequence).

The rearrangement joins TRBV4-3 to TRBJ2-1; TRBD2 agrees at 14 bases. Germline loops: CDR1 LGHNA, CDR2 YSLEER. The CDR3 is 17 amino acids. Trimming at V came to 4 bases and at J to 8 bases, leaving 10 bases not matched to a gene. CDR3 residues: CASSRGLGTSGSYEQFF. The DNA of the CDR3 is TGCGCCAGCAGCCGCGGCCTCGGGACTAGCGGGAGTTATGAGCAGTTCTTC.

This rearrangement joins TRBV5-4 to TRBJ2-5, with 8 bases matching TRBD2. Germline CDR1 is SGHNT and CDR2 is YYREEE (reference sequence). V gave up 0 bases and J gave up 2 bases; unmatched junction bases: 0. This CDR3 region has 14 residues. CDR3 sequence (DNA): TGTGCCAGCAGCTTGGCGGGAGGGCAAGAGACCCAGTACTTC. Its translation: CASSLAGGQETQYF.

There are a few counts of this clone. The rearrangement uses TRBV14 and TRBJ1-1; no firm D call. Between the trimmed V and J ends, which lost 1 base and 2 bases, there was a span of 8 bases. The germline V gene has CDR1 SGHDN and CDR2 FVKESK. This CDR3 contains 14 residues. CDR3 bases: TGTGCCAGCAGCCAAGTGAGAGTAAACACTGAAGCTTTCTTT. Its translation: CASSQVRVNTEAFF.

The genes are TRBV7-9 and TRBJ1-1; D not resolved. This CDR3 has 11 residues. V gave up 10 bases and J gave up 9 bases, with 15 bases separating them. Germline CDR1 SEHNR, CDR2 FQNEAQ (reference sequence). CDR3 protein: CATLRADQAFF. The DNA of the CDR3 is TGTGCCACCCTACGCGCCGATCAAGCTTTCTTT.

The CDR3 coding sequence is TGTGCCAGCAGCTTAGAACCGGGACTAGCGGATCAAGAGACCCAGTACTTC. Amino acid sequence: CASSLEPGLADQETQYF. This chain uses TRBV7-9 with TRBJ2-5, with 11 positions matching TRBD2. The CDR3 is 17 residues long. The trim removed 1 base at V and 2 bases at J, leaving 6 bases unmatched. The V gene's germline CDR1 is SEHNR and CDR2 FQNEAQ (reference sequence). Based on the CDR3 plus reference TRBV7-9 and TRBJ2-5, the full variable domain is DTGVSQNPRHKITKRGQNVTFRCDPISEHNRLYWYRQTLGQGPEFLTYFQNEAQLEKSRLLSDRFSAERPKGSFSTLEIQRTEQGDSAMYLCASSLEPGLADQETQYFGPGTRLLVL.

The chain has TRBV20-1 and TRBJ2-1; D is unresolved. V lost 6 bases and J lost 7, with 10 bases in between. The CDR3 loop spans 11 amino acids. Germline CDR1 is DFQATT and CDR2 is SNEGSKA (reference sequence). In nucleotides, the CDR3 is TGCAGTGCCTCACTCATTAATGAGCAGTTCTTC. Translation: CSASLINEQFF.

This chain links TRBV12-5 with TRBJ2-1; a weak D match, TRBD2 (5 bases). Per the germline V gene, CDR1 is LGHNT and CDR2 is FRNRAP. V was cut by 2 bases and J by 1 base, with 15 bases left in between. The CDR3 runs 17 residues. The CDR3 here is CASGLTSGFSSYNEQFF. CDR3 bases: TGTGCTAGTGGTTTGACAAGCGGATTTTCTTCCTACAATGAGCAGTTCTTC.

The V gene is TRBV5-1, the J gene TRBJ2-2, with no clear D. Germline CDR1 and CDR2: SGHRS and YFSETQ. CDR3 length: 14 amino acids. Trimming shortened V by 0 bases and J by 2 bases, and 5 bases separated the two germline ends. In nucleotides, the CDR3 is TGCGCCAGCAGCTTGGACGGTAACACCGGGGAGCTGTTTTTT. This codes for CASSLDGNTGELFF.

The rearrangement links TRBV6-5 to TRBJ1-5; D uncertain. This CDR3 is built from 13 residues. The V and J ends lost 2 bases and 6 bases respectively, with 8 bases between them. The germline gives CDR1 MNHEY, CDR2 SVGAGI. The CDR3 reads CASSYGRGQPQHF. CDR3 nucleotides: TGTGCCAGCAGTTACGGGAGAGGTCAGCCCCAGCATTTT.

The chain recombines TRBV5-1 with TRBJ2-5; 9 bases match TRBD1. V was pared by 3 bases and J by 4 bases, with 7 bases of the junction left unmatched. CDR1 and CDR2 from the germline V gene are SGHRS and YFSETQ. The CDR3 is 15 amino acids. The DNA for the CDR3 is TGCGCCAGCAGCTCCGGGACAGGGTTTACAGAGACCCAGTACTTC. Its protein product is CASSSGTGFTETQYF.

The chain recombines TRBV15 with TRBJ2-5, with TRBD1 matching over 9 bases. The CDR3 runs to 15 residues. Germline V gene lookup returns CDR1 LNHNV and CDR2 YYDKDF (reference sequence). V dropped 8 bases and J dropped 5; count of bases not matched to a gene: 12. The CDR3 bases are TGTGCCACCGTGTTGAACAGGGGGCCGGGCGAGACCCAGTACTTC. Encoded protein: CATVLNRGPGETQYF.

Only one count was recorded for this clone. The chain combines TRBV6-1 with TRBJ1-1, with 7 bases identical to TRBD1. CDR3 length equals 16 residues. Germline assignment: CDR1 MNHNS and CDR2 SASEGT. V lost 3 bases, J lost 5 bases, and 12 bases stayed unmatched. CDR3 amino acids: CASSDFEGAPGTEAFF. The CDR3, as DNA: TGTGCCAGCAGTGATTTTGAGGGGGCGCCTGGTACTGAAGCTTTCTTT.

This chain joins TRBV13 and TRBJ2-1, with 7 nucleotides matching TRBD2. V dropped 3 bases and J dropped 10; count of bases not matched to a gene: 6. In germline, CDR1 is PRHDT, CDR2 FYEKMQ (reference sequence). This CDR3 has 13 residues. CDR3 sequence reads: CASSFPEGGEQFF. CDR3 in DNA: TGTGCCAGCAGCTTCCCTGAGGGAGGGGAGCAGTTCTTC.

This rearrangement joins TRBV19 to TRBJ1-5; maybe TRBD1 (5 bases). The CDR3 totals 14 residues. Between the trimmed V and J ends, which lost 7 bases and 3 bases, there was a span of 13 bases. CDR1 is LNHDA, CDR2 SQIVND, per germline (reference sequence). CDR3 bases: TGTGCCAGTACCTCCGGGGGAAACAATCAGCCCCAGCATTTT. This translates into CASTSGGNNQPQHF. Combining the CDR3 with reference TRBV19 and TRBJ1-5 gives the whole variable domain DGGITQSPKYLFRKEGQNVTLSCEQNLNHDAMYWYRQDPGQGLRLIYYSQIVNDFQKGDIAEGYSVSREKKESFPLTVTSAQKNPTAFYLCASTSGGNNQPQHFGDGTRLSIL.

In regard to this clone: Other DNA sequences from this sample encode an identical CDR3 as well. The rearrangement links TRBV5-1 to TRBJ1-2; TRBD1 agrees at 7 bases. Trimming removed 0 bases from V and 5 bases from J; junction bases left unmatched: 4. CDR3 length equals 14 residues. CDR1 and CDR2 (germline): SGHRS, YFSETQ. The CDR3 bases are TGCGCCAGCAGCTTGGGACAGGGAAATTATGGCTACACCTTC. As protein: CASSLGQGNYGYTF. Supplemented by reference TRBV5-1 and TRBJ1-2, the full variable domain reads KAGVTQTPRYLIKTRGQQVTLSCSPISGHRSVSWYQQTPGQGLQFLFEYFSETQRNKGNFPGRFSGRQFSNSRSEMNVSTLELGDSALYLCASSLGQGNYGYTFGSGTRLTVV.